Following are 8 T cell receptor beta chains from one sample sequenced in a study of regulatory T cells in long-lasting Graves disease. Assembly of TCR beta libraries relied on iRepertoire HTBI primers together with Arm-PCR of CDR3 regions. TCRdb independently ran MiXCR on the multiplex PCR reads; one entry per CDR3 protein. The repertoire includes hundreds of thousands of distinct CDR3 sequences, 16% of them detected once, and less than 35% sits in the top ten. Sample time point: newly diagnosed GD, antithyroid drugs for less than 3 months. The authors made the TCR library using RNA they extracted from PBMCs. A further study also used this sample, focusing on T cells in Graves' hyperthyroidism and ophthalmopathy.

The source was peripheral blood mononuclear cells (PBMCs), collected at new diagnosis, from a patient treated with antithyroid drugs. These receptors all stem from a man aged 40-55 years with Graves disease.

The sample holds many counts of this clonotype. In DNA, the CDR3 is TGTGCCAGCAGCCAGTCGGACAGGGGTAATACTGAAGCTTTCTTT. Encoded protein: CASSQSDRGNTEAFF. The chain joins TRBV3-1 to TRBJ1-1, with TRBD1 matching over 9 bases. The germline gives CDR1 LGHDT, CDR2 YNNKEL (reference sequence). V trimming: 3 bases; J trimming: 5 bases; junction bases outside the gene matches: 7. The CDR3 consists of 15 residues.

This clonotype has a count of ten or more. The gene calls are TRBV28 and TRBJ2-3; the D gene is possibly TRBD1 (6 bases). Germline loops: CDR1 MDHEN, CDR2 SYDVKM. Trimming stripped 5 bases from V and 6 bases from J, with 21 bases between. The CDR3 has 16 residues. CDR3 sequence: CASSALGAPRDDTQYF. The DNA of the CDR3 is TGTGCCAGCAGTGCTCTGGGGGCCCCGAGGGACGATACGCAGTATTTT. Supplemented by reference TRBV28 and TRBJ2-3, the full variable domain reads DVKVTQSSRYLVKRTGEKVFLECVQDMDHENMFWYRQDPGLGLRLIYFSYDVKMKEKGDIPEGYSVSREKKERFSLILESASTNQTSMYLCASSALGAPRDDTQYFGPGTRLTVL.

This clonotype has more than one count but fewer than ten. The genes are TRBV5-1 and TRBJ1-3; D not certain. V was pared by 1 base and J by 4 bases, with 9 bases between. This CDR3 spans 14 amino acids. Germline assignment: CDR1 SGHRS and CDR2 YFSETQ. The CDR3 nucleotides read TGCGCCAGCAGCTTGAGTCCAGACGGAAACACCATATATTTT. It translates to CASSLSPDGNTIYF.

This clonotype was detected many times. This CDR3 reads CASMARGNTGELFF. CDR3 DNA: TGTGCCAGCATGGCCAGGGGTAACACCGGGGAGCTGTTTTTT. The chain links TRBV13 to TRBJ2-2, with a tentative D call TRBD1 (6 bases). The CDR3 is 14 amino acids. Germline V lookup: CDR1 PRHDT, CDR2 FYEKMQ (reference sequence). V dropped 7 bases and J dropped 2 bases, with 11 bases sitting between them.

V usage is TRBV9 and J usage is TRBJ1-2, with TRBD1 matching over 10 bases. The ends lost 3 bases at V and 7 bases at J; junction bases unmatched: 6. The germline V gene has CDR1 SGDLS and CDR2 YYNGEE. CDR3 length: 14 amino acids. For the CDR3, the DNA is TGTGCCAGCAGCGGAATGAGGACAGGGGGTGGCTACACCTTC. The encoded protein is CASSGMRTGGGYTF.

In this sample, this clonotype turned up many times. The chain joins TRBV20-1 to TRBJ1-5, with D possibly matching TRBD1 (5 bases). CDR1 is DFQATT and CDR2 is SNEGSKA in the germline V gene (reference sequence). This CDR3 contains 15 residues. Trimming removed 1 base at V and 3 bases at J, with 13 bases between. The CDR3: CSARGGGEYNQPQHF. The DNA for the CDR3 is TGCAGTGCTAGAGGCGGGGGAGAGTACAATCAGCCCCAGCATTTT.

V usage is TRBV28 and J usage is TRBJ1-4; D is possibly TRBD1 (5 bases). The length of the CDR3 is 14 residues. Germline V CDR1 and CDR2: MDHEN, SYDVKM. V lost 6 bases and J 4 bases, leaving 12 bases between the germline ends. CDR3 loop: CASRHRDLNEKLFF. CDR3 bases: TGTGCCAGCAGACACCGGGACCTTAATGAAAAACTGTTTTTT.

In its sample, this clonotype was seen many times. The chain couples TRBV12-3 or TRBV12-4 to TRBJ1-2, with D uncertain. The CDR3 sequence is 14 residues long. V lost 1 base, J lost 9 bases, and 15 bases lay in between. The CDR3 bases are TGTGCCAGCAGTTTAGGTCCCAGGATATCGAGCTACACCTTC. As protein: CASSLGPRISSYTF.